This TCR beta chain was identified in a study of technical replicates of blood from a handful of donors. Germline CDR1 ENHRY, CDR2 SYGVKD. CDR3 size: 14 residues. V gave up 6 bases and J gave up 2 bases; unmatched junction bases: 7. Clones were sequenced by immunoSEQ multiplex PCR, and TCRdb holds only the in-frame ones, with some missing. The sample carries some 48,000 clones, roughly 95% recorded once. Sequenced sample: T cells isolated from PBMCs. The V call is TRBV10-3, the J call TRBJ2-7; 7 nucleotides agree with TRBD1. The sequence came from a human donor in good health. The CDR3 region is CAIRPPGTAYEQYF. The CDR3 DNA reads TGTGCCATCAGGCCGCCTGGGACAGCCTACGAGCAGTACTTC.